This is a list of T cell receptor beta chains from one sample in a study of shared T cell receptors in the human thymus. The assay was immunoSEQ multiplex PCR, and TCRdb's table has in-frame clones only and misses some. The sample shows under 450,000 clones, 95% of them seen only once. Sequences were obtained from thymocytes. The receptors originated from a human donor. The CDR3 runs from the conserved cysteine through the conserved F or W. The D gene is left open where the match is weak. Clone sizes are given selectively: once, few, many, or a class where the clone is expanded.

j_gene: TRBJ1-2
abundance: -
v_gene: TRBV28
d_gene: -
CDR3aa: CASSLAGGYTF
CDR3nt: TGTGCCAGCAGTTTGGCAGGGGGCTACACCTTC

j_gene: TRBJ2-1
abundance: -
v_gene: TRBV28
d_gene: TRBD2
CDR3aa: CASSQKLADPSYNEQFF
CDR3nt: TGTGCCAGCAGCCAAAAACTAGCGGACCCCTCCTACAATGAGCAGTTCTTC

j_gene: TRBJ2-2
abundance: once
v_gene: TRBV10-1
d_gene: TRBD1
CDR3aa: CASSETTGGRSGELFF
CDR3nt: TGCGCCAGCAGTGAGACTACAGGGGGCAGGTCCGGGGAGCTGTTTTTT

j_gene: TRBJ2-1
abundance: -
v_gene: TRBV7-4
d_gene: TRBD2
CDR3aa: CASSLLQAGDSYNEQFF
CDR3nt: TGTGCCAGCAGCCTCCTACAAGCGGGAGATTCCTACAATGAGCAGTTCTTC

j_gene: TRBJ2-1
abundance: once
v_gene: TRBV5-1
d_gene: -
CDR3aa: CASSFFDQPSYNEQFF
CDR3nt: TGCGCCAGCAGCTTTTTCGATCAGCCCTCCTACAATGAGCAGTTCTTC

j_gene: TRBJ2-5
abundance: -
v_gene: TRBV10-1
d_gene: -
CDR3aa: CASSSGRQGLEKEETQYF
CDR3nt: TGCGCCAGCAGTTCCGGCAGACAGGGACTGGAGAAAGAAGAGACCCAGTACTTC

j_gene: TRBJ1-4
abundance: -
v_gene: TRBV2
d_gene: -
CDR3aa: CASSVVGEKLFF
CDR3nt: TGTGCCAGCAGTGTTGTCGGAGAAAAACTGTTTTTT

j_gene: TRBJ1-1
abundance: few
v_gene: TRBV4-3
d_gene: -
CDR3aa: CASSQDLGVAEAFF
CDR3nt: TGCGCCAGCAGCCAAGATTTGGGGGTAGCTGAAGCTTTCTTT

j_gene: TRBJ1-2
abundance: -
v_gene: TRBV4-2
d_gene: TRBD1
CDR3aa: CASRPRGGALNYGYTF
CDR3nt: TGTGCCAGCAGGCCCAGGGGGGGCGCATTAAACTATGGCTACACCTTC

j_gene: TRBJ1-3
abundance: -
v_gene: TRBV2
d_gene: -
CDR3aa: CASSEGGQGTGNTIYF
CDR3nt: TGTGCCAGCAGTGAAGGAGGGCAGGGCACTGGAAACACCATATATTTT

j_gene: TRBJ1-2
abundance: -
v_gene: TRBV19
d_gene: -
CDR3aa: CASTGGTEPGFDYGYTF
CDR3nt: TGTGCCAGTACTGGCGGGACGGAGCCCGGTTTCGACTATGGCTACACCTTC

j_gene: TRBJ1-3
abundance: -
v_gene: TRBV7-3
d_gene: -
CDR3aa: CASSFGQPSSGNTIYF
CDR3nt: TGTGCCAGCAGCTTCGGACAGCCAAGCTCTGGAAACACCATATATTTT

j_gene: TRBJ2-4
abundance: -
v_gene: TRBV28
d_gene: -
CDR3aa: CASSPSTAGAKNIQYF
CDR3nt: TGTGCCAGCAGTCCCTCTACCGCGGGAGCCAAAAACATTCAGTACTTC

j_gene: TRBJ2-1
abundance: -
v_gene: TRBV27
d_gene: TRBD2
CDR3aa: CASSPNRLAGGTNEQFF
CDR3nt: TGTGCCAGCAGTCCCAACCGACTAGCGGGAGGGACCAATGAGCAGTTCTTC

j_gene: TRBJ2-5
abundance: once
v_gene: TRBV5-4
d_gene: -
CDR3aa: CASSTQETQYF
CDR3nt: TGTGCCAGCAGCACCCAAGAGACCCAGTACTTC

j_gene: TRBJ2-2
abundance: -
v_gene: TRBV29-1
d_gene: -
CDR3aa: CSVPGGSNTGELFF
CDR3nt: TGCAGCGTCCCCGGCGGCTCGAACACCGGGGAGCTGTTTTTT

j_gene: TRBJ1-5
abundance: -
v_gene: TRBV14
d_gene: TRBD1
CDR3aa: CASSQGWTGYDNQPQHF
CDR3nt: TGTGCCAGCAGCCAAGGATGGACAGGGTATGACAATCAGCCCCAGCATTTT

j_gene: TRBJ2-1
abundance: -
v_gene: TRBV7-9
d_gene: TRBD2
CDR3aa: CASSPPTSGSVYEQFF
CDR3nt: TGTGCCAGCAGTCCGCCGACTAGCGGGAGTGTGTATGAGCAGTTCTTC

j_gene: TRBJ2-7
abundance: few
v_gene: TRBV29-1
d_gene: -
CDR3aa: CSVGANQGHLYEQYF
CDR3nt: TGCAGCGTGGGGGCCAATCAGGGACACCTTTACGAGCAGTACTTC

j_gene: TRBJ2-7
abundance: -
v_gene: TRBV27
d_gene: -
CDR3aa: CASSLSKRKGYEQYF
CDR3nt: TGTGCCAGCAGTTTATCAAAGAGAAAGGGGTACGAGCAGTACTTC

j_gene: TRBJ1-1
abundance: -
v_gene: TRBV5-1
d_gene: TRBD1
CDR3aa: CASSPRGSEAFF
CDR3nt: TGCGCCAGCAGCCCCAGGGGGTCTGAAGCTTTCTTT

j_gene: TRBJ1-5
abundance: -
v_gene: TRBV19
d_gene: -
CDR3aa: CASSIGVDQPQHF
CDR3nt: TGTGCCAGTAGTATAGGTGTTGATCAGCCCCAGCATTTT

j_gene: TRBJ1-5
abundance: -
v_gene: TRBV21-1
d_gene: -
CDR3aa: CASSYFRDRGRGSNQPQHF
CDR3nt: TGTGCCAGCAGTTACTTCCGGGACAGGGGGCGAGGGAGCAATCAGCCCCAGCATTTT

j_gene: TRBJ1-5
abundance: -
v_gene: TRBV4-1
d_gene: -
CDR3aa: CASSHRSGVGNQPQHF
CDR3nt: TGCGCCAGCAGCCATCGTTCAGGTGTCGGCAATCAGCCCCAGCATTTT

j_gene: TRBJ1-3
abundance: -
v_gene: TRBV5-1
d_gene: -
CDR3aa: CASSLGCWFSGNTIYF
CDR3nt: TGCGCCAGCAGCTTGGGGTGCTGGTTCTCTGGAAACACCATATATTTT

j_gene: TRBJ1-5
abundance: few
v_gene: TRBV30
d_gene: -
CDR3aa: CAWARGYNQPQHF
CDR3nt: TGTGCCTGGGCCCGGGGATACAATCAGCCCCAGCATTTT

j_gene: TRBJ2-1
abundance: -
v_gene: TRBV15
d_gene: TRBD2
CDR3aa: CATSVVTSGFPYNEQFF
CDR3nt: TGTGCCACCAGCGTTGTTACTAGCGGGTTTCCCTACAATGAGCAGTTCTTC

j_gene: TRBJ2-7
abundance: -
v_gene: TRBV5-6
d_gene: -
CDR3aa: CASSLRPGFYEQYF
CDR3nt: TGTGCCAGCAGCTTGAGGCCGGGTTTCTACGAGCAGTACTTC

j_gene: TRBJ2-1
abundance: -
v_gene: TRBV11-2
d_gene: TRBD2
CDR3aa: CASHGTSPNYYYNEQFF
CDR3nt: TGTGCCAGCCATGGGACTAGCCCAAATTACTACTACAATGAGCAGTTCTTC

j_gene: TRBJ1-2
abundance: -
v_gene: TRBV5-6
d_gene: -
CDR3aa: CASSLGRVYNYGYTF
CDR3nt: TGTGCCAGCAGTTTAGGAAGGGTATACAACTATGGCTACACCTTC

j_gene: TRBJ1-1
abundance: -
v_gene: TRBV27
d_gene: -
CDR3aa: CASSQSSGATNTEAFF
CDR3nt: TGTGCCAGCAGCCAGAGCTCAGGGGCCACTAACACTGAAGCTTTCTTT

j_gene: TRBJ1-5
abundance: -
v_gene: TRBV27
d_gene: -
CDR3aa: CASSLQDKNQPQHF
CDR3nt: TGTGCCAGCAGTTTACAGGACAAGAATCAGCCCCAGCATTTT

j_gene: TRBJ2-7
abundance: -
v_gene: TRBV14
d_gene: TRBD1
CDR3aa: CASSQTGDSYEQYF
CDR3nt: TGTGCCAGCAGCCAGACAGGGGACTCCTACGAGCAGTACTTC

j_gene: TRBJ2-7
abundance: -
v_gene: TRBV6-5
d_gene: TRBD1
CDR3aa: CASSYSTGVRYEQYF
CDR3nt: TGTGCCAGCAGTTACTCGACAGGGGTTCGATACGAGCAGTACTTC

j_gene: TRBJ2-7
abundance: -
v_gene: TRBV7-8
d_gene: TRBD1
CDR3aa: CASSLDRGYDEQYF
CDR3nt: TGTGCCAGCAGCCTGGACAGGGGTTACGACGAGCAGTACTTC

j_gene: TRBJ2-5
abundance: once
v_gene: TRBV29-1
d_gene: -
CDR3aa: CSVEGAGKETQYF
CDR3nt: TGCAGCGTTGAAGGGGCAGGGAAAGAGACCCAGTACTTC

j_gene: TRBJ2-1
abundance: -
v_gene: TRBV5-6
d_gene: TRBD2
CDR3aa: CASSWWTSGSVDEQFF
CDR3nt: TGTGCCAGCAGCTGGTGGACTAGCGGGAGTGTAGATGAGCAGTTCTTC

j_gene: TRBJ2-3
abundance: -
v_gene: TRBV27
d_gene: -
CDR3aa: CASRASRSTDTQYF
CDR3nt: TGTGCCAGCAGGGCCAGTCGGAGCACAGATACGCAGTATTTT

j_gene: TRBJ2-6
abundance: few
v_gene: TRBV4-3
d_gene: -
CDR3aa: CASSQDKDNNVLTF
CDR3nt: TGCGCCAGCAGCCAAGACAAGGACAACAACGTCCTGACTTTC

j_gene: TRBJ1-1
abundance: -
v_gene: TRBV23-1
d_gene: -
CDR3aa: CASSQESSITGCLGSTEAFF
CDR3nt: TGCGCCAGCAGTCAAGAATCGTCCATAACAGGGTGTTTAGGTAGCACTGAAGCTTTCTTT

j_gene: TRBJ2-1
abundance: -
v_gene: TRBV27
d_gene: -
CDR3aa: CASSSLGPYNEQFF
CDR3nt: TGTGCCAGCAGTTCCCTGGGTCCTTACAATGAGCAGTTCTTC

j_gene: TRBJ2-1
abundance: -
v_gene: TRBV18
d_gene: -
CDR3aa: CASSPVGHPYNEQFF
CDR3nt: TGTGCCAGCTCACCAGTGGGACACCCCTACAATGAGCAGTTCTTC

j_gene: TRBJ2-7
abundance: -
v_gene: TRBV4-1
d_gene: TRBD2
CDR3aa: CASRQGEASGSSEQYF
CDR3nt: TGCGCCAGCAGACAAGGAGAGGCTAGCGGGAGTAGCGAGCAGTACTTC

j_gene: TRBJ2-1
abundance: -
v_gene: TRBV15
d_gene: -
CDR3aa: CATSRGGEQFF
CDR3nt: TGTGCCACCAGCAGAGGGGGTGAGCAGTTCTTC